The 25 T cell receptor beta chains listed next were all sequenced from one sample in a study of T-cell reconstitution after alpha-beta-depleted transplantation in children. Using unique molecular identifiers, the investigators prepared the TCRbeta library. From the PCR reads, TCRdb called clonotypes with MiXCR, one entry per CDR3 protein. Among hundreds of thousands of distinct CDR3 sequences, approximately 17% were seen once, and the ten largest hold under 1.2%. The source was PBMCs from the stem cell graft donor, collected from the stem cell graft. These receptors were collected from a human donor who donated a stem cell graft to a child with acute myeloid leukemia.

V usage is TRBV7-8 and J usage is TRBJ1-5; 10 nucleotides agree with TRBD1. The germline CDR1 and CDR2 sequences are SGHVS and FQNEAQ. Trimming took 6 bases from V and 5 from J; bases not matched to a gene: 7. The CDR3 runs 15 residues. CDR3 nucleotides: TGTGCCAGCAGGAGACAGGGGGCAACGGATCAGCCCCAGCATTTT. Amino acid sequence: CASRRQGATDQPQHF.

In this sample, this clonotype turned up a few times. V is TRBV28 and J is TRBJ2-5; 15 bases match TRBD2. CDR1 is MDHEN, CDR2 SYDVKM, per germline. Trimming removed 6 bases from V and 2 bases from J; junction bases left unmatched: 7. The CDR3 runs to 17 residues. CDR3 protein: CASSDIGLAGGQETQYF. The CDR3 nucleotides read TGTGCCAGCAGCGACATCGGACTAGCGGGGGGGCAAGAGACCCAGTACTTC.

V and J are TRBV7-8 and TRBJ2-2, with 10 bases matching TRBD1. CDR1 SGHVS and CDR2 FQNEAQ come from the germline V gene. Germline trimming cut 5 bases from V and 5 bases from J; bases unmatched to any gene: 11. CDR3 size: 17 residues. The CDR3 reads CASSIRPGTGETGELFF. In DNA form, the CDR3 reads TGTGCCAGCAGCATAAGGCCCGGGACAGGGGAAACCGGGGAGCTGTTTTTT.

This clonotype was found a few times. J is TRBJ1-5 and V is TRBV6-5; TRBD1 agrees at 8 bases. Germline CDR1 and CDR2: MNHEY and SVGAGI. Unmatched junction bases numbered 4, after V lost 6 bases and J lost 3 bases. The CDR3 has 14 amino acids. The DNA for the CDR3 is TGTGCCAGCAGCACGGACAGGGTCAATCAGCCCCAGCATTTT. Translating gives CASSTDRVNQPQHF.

This clonotype was detected ten times or more. The rearrangement uses TRBV4-2 and TRBJ2-5; 8 bases align to TRBD2. The trim removed 0 bases at V and 3 bases at J, leaving 15 bases unmatched. Germline CDR1 reads LGHNA; CDR2 reads YNFKEQ. The CDR3 has 19 amino acids. This CDR3 is CASSQEEGAGDRSEETQYF. The CDR3 bases are TGTGCCAGCAGCCAAGAAGAAGGAGCGGGGGACCGATCGGAAGAGACCCAGTACTTC.

Ten or more counts support this clonotype. J is TRBJ1-6 and V is TRBV5-6, with D tentatively TRBD1 (5 bases). The CDR3 covers 16 residues. CDR1 is SGHDT and CDR2 is YYEEEE in the germline V gene. Trimming took 1 base from V and 3 from J, leaving 11 bases between them. DNA of the CDR3: TGTGCCAGCAGCTTGTGGGGGGATCACTATAATTCACCCCTCCACTTT. This translates into CASSLWGDHYNSPLHF. Full variable domain (missing parts from reference TRBV5-6 and TRBJ1-6): DAGVTQSPTHLIKTRGQQVTLRCSPKSGHDTVSWYQQALGQGPQFIFQYYEEEERQRGNFPDRFSGHQFPNYSSELNVNALLLGDSALYLCASSLWGDHYNSPLHFGNGTRLTVT.

The chain employs TRBV12-3 or TRBV12-4 and TRBJ2-3, with TRBD1 matching 8 bases. The ends lost 2 bases at V and 8 bases at J; junction bases unmatched: 3. The CDR3 spans 13 residues. The CDR3: CASSLRTGGTQYF. CDR3 nucleotide sequence: TGTGCCAGCAGTTTACGCACAGGGGGTACGCAGTATTTT.

The chain has TRBV29-1 and TRBJ2-7, with D possibly TRBD1 on 6 matching bases. Looked up from germline, CDR1 is SQVTM and CDR2 is ANQGSEA. CDR3 length: 13 amino acids. Trimming pared 6 bases from V and 2 bases from J, leaving 14 bases between. Here the CDR3 DNA reads TGCAGCGTCGCTCGGGACACCACCTACGAGCAGTACTTC. This sequence encodes CSVARDTTYEQYF.

This clonotype was observed a few times. The chain has TRBV15 and TRBJ1-4; D gene uncertain. CDR1 LNHNV and CDR2 YYDKDF come from the germline V gene (reference sequence). The CDR3 spans 14 residues. V lost 1 base and J 3 bases, leaving 6 bases between the germline ends. CDR3 amino acids: CATSRAVPNEKLFF. The CDR3 coding sequence is TGTGCCACCAGCAGAGCCGTCCCTAATGAAAAACTGTTTTTT.

The chain links TRBV10-3 to TRBJ1-4; 7 nucleotides match TRBD1. Germline-derived CDR1 and CDR2 are ENHRY and SYGVKD. V gave up 6 bases and J gave up 8 bases; unmatched junction bases: 6. The CDR3 spans 13 residues. The chain's CDR3 is CAIRQGEEEKLFF. As DNA, the CDR3 is TGTGCCATCAGGCAGGGGGAAGAAGAAAAACTGTTTTTT.

V and J are TRBV10-3 and TRBJ2-1; weak D call: TRBD1 (6 bases). The CDR3 length is 14 residues. Germline lookup yields CDR1 ENHRY and CDR2 SYGVKD. Trimming took 6 bases from V and 4 from J, leaving 13 bases between them. CDR3 DNA: TGTGCCATCAGCAGGGACACCCGATACAATGAGCAGTTCTTC. Translated, it gives CAISRDTRYNEQFF.

This clonotype was counted at least ten times. The rearrangement links TRBV5-8 to TRBJ1-6, with D unclear. The CDR3 runs 16 residues. Trimming stripped 1 base from V and 9 bases from J, with 17 bases between. Germline V gene sequence: CDR1 SGHTS, CDR2 YDEGEE. The CDR3 protein is CASSLSHGSEGSPLHF. In DNA, the CDR3 is TGTGCCAGCAGCTTGAGTCATGGGTCGGAGGGTTCACCCCTCCACTTT.

Many counts were recorded for this clonotype. J is TRBJ2-5 and V is TRBV20-1, with TRBD1 matching over 8 bases. The J segment lost 1 base and the V segment lost 6 bases, leaving 10 bases of the junction unmatched. In germline, CDR1 is DFQATT, CDR2 SNEGSKA (reference sequence). CDR3 length equals 15 residues. The chain's CDR3 is CSAPHQQGVQETQYF. The CDR3 DNA is TGCAGTGCACCGCATCAACAGGGGGTCCAAGAGACCCAGTACTTC.

The chain uses TRBV7-9 and TRBJ2-5; D remains ambiguous. The CDR3 length is 16 residues. V shed 5 bases and J shed 2 bases, with 18 bases lying between them. Germline CDR1 SEHNR, CDR2 FQNEAQ (reference sequence). The CDR3 is CASSTGTALPQETQYF. As DNA, the CDR3 is TGTGCCAGCAGCACCGGAACAGCCCTCCCACAAGAGACCCAGTACTTC.

This clonotype has at least ten counts. The chain couples TRBV6-5 to TRBJ2-1, with D unresolved. Germline assignment: CDR1 MNHEY and CDR2 SVGAGI. The CDR3 extends over 11 amino acids. V lost 7 bases and J lost 10, with 11 bases in between. For the CDR3, the DNA is TGTGCCAGCAAGTTGCAGAGGGAGCAGTTCTTC. As protein: CASKLQREQFF.

Details on this clonotype: A read error may produce the germline difference seen at one junction end. The chain joins TRBV5-1 to TRBJ1-5; D is possibly TRBD1 (6 bases). The CDR3 spans 16 residues. From germline, CDR1 is SGHRS and CDR2 YFSETQ. The CDR3 DNA is TGCGCCAGCAGCTTGGGGCCAGGGGTTGATAATCAGCCCCCGCATTTT. As protein: CASSLGPGVDNQPPHF. The full variable domain, rest sourced from reference TRBV5-1 and TRBJ1-5, is KAGVTQTPRYLIKTRGQQVTLSCSPISGHRSVSWYQQTPGQGLQFLFEYFSETQRNKGNFPGRFSGRQFSNSRSEMNVSTLELGDSALYLCASSLGPGVDNQPPHFGDGTRLSIL.

This clonotype has at least ten counts. The chain carries TRBV20-1 and TRBJ2-5; D gene unclear. The germline CDR1 and CDR2 sequences are DFQATT and SNEGSKA (reference sequence). This CDR3 is built from 11 residues. V was pared by 4 bases and J by 5 bases, with 8 bases between. The CDR3 spells CSANFMETQYF. CDR3 bases: TGCAGTGCTAACTTTATGGAGACCCAGTACTTC.

The genes are TRBV20-1 and TRBJ2-1; D not resolved. CDR3 size: 15 residues. Germline CDR1 reads DFQATT; CDR2 reads SNEGSKA (reference sequence). V gave up 4 bases and J gave up 0 bases, with 13 bases separating them. CDR3 residues: CSAKARHLSYNEQFF. The CDR3 coding sequence is TGCAGTGCTAAGGCCCGACACCTCTCCTACAATGAGCAGTTCTTC.

This clonotype turned up a few times. This chain connects TRBV7-2 to TRBJ1-4; 7 nucleotides match TRBD1. The CDR3 has 14 amino acids. V lost 5 bases to trimming and J lost 4 bases; unmatched junction nucleotides: 4. CDR1 is SGHTA and CDR2 is FQGNSA in the germline V gene. The chain's CDR3 is CASSVNRGNEKLFF. CDR3 nucleotides: TGTGCCAGCAGCGTAAACAGGGGTAATGAAAAACTGTTTTTT. The full variable domain, its missing parts supplied by reference TRBV7-2 and TRBJ1-4, is GAGVSQSPSNKVTEKGKDVELRCDPISGHTALYWYRQSLGQGLEFLIYFQGNSAPDKSGLPSDRFSAERTGGSVSTLTIQRTQQEDSAVYLCASSVNRGNEKLFFGSGTQLSVL.

This clonotype was picked up a small number of times. This sequence joins TRBV7-8 and TRBJ1-1, with unresolved D. With 1 base removed from V and 11 bases from J, the gap between germline ends came to 8 bases. The CDR3 sequence is 11 residues long. Germline loops: CDR1 SGHVS, CDR2 FQNEAQ. The CDR3 region is CASSLDLRAFF. The CDR3 DNA reads as TGTGCCAGCAGCTTAGACCTGCGGGCTTTCTTT.

This chain links TRBV27 with TRBJ2-3; possible D gene TRBD2, 6 bases. Germline values: CDR1 MNHEY, CDR2 SMNVEV (reference sequence). The CDR3 has 16 residues. V lost 5 bases and J 4 bases, leaving 19 bases between the germline ends. The CDR3 loop reads CASSPGLPAPSDTQYF. DNA for the CDR3: TGTGCCAGCAGTCCGGGACTTCCGGCCCCCTCAGATACGCAGTATTTT.

This clonotype was detected a few times. The CDR3, as DNA: TGTGCCACCAGCAGACGGTTCTCCTACTCTGGGGCCAACGTCCTGACTTTC. It translates to CATSRRFSYSGANVLTF. V gene TRBV15 combines with J gene TRBJ2-6; D not resolved. Germline assignment: CDR1 LNHNV and CDR2 YYDKDF (reference sequence). The CDR3 has 17 amino acids. V lost 2 bases to trimming and J lost 0 bases, with 11 bases between them.

The chain carries TRBV3-1 and TRBJ1-1; no clear D. Germline CDR1 LGHDT, CDR2 YNNKEL (reference sequence). This CDR3 has 12 residues. Between the trimmed V and J ends, which lost 1 base and 6 bases, there was a span of 6 bases. The CDR3 DNA is TGTGCCAGCAGCCAAGTACCGGCTGAAGCTTTCTTT. Amino acid sequence: CASSQVPAEAFF.

The V gene is TRBV11-3, the J gene TRBJ1-1, with 7 bases fitting TRBD1. This CDR3 region has 14 residues. V lost 5 bases to trimming and J lost 7 bases; unmatched junction nucleotides: 10. Germline CDR1 is SGHNT and CDR2 is YENEEA. The CDR3 bases are TGTGCCAGCAGCCCGTTGGACAGGCGTATTGAAGCTTTCTTT. The encoded protein is CASSPLDRRIEAFF.

This clonotype was observed a few times. This chain links TRBV11-2 with TRBJ2-1, with D perhaps matching TRBD2 (5 bases). The germline V and J ends were trimmed by 4 bases and 6 bases, with 13 bases remaining between them. From germline, CDR1 is SGHAT and CDR2 FQNNGV. This CDR3 region has 14 residues. The DNA of the CDR3 is TGTGCCAGCAGCTCCCCCCTCGGAGGCAATGAGCAGTTCTTC. It specifies CASSSPLGGNEQFF.